This T cell receptor (beta chain) was recovered during a study of identical twins. Findings and caveats of the study: Low generation-probability sequences were in excess among twin-shared out-of-frame alpha sequences. Surplus twin overlap in beta out-of-frame sequences was less pronounced.

On this clonotype itself: Its specificity is unknown.

Each CDR3 protein gets one entry after TCRdb re-called the 5' RACE reads with MiXCR. The sample consists of about 470,000 distinct CDR3 sequences, less than 25% of them appearing once. This CDR3 contains 15 residues. With V trimmed by 2 bases and J by 4 bases, 8 bases remained unmatched. Germline V gene sequence: CDR1 MNHEY, CDR2 SVGAGI. This same sample was also part of a study on T cells expressing NK-cell markers. This second report adds: CD8+ T cells in 5 to 7 donors included dominant NKG2C+ clonotypes at 1.0-7.0%.

This rearrangement joins TRBV6-5 to TRBJ2-7; 7 bases line up with TRBD1. The TCR sequence derives from a woman aged 18-35 years in good health. The sample taken for sequencing was CD4+ T cells sorted from blood. The CDR3 region is CASSYGRGRVYEQYF. In DNA form, the CDR3 reads TGTGCCAGCAGTTACGGTAGGGGGCGGGTATACGAGCAGTACTTC.